The clone carrying this T cell receptor (beta chain) appeared many times. Its specificity is unknown. Trimming left V 4 bases short and J 2 bases short, with 9 bases between. Germline loops: CDR1 LGHDT, CDR2 YNNKEL (reference sequence). The CDR3 covers 14 residues. For TCR beta, libraries came from iRepertoire HTBI primers and Arm-PCR of CDR3 regions. TCRdb reprocessed the multiplex PCR reads via MiXCR and lists one record per CDR3 protein. Of around 250,000 distinct CDR3 sequences listed, 18% are singletons. As for time point: newly diagnosed GD, antithyroid drugs for less than 3 months. Scientists built the TCR library using RNA that was extracted from PBMCs. The data originate from a study of regulatory T cells in long-lasting Graves disease. The study, taken as a whole, reports: Newly diagnosed disease favored TRBV20-1 and TRBJ2-1 over persistent disease.

The sample also formed part of further work on T cells in Graves' hyperthyroidism and ophthalmopathy.

The sequence was obtained from a woman in her twenties or thirties with Graves disease. Source: peripheral blood mononuclear cells (PBMCs), taken at new diagnosis, from a patient treated with antithyroid drugs. The V and J genes are TRBV3-1 and TRBJ2-1; D unclear. CDR3 amino acids: CASSPRRTYNEQFF. CDR3 nucleotides: TGTGCCAGCAGCCCCCGCCGGACCTACAATGAGCAGTTCTTC.